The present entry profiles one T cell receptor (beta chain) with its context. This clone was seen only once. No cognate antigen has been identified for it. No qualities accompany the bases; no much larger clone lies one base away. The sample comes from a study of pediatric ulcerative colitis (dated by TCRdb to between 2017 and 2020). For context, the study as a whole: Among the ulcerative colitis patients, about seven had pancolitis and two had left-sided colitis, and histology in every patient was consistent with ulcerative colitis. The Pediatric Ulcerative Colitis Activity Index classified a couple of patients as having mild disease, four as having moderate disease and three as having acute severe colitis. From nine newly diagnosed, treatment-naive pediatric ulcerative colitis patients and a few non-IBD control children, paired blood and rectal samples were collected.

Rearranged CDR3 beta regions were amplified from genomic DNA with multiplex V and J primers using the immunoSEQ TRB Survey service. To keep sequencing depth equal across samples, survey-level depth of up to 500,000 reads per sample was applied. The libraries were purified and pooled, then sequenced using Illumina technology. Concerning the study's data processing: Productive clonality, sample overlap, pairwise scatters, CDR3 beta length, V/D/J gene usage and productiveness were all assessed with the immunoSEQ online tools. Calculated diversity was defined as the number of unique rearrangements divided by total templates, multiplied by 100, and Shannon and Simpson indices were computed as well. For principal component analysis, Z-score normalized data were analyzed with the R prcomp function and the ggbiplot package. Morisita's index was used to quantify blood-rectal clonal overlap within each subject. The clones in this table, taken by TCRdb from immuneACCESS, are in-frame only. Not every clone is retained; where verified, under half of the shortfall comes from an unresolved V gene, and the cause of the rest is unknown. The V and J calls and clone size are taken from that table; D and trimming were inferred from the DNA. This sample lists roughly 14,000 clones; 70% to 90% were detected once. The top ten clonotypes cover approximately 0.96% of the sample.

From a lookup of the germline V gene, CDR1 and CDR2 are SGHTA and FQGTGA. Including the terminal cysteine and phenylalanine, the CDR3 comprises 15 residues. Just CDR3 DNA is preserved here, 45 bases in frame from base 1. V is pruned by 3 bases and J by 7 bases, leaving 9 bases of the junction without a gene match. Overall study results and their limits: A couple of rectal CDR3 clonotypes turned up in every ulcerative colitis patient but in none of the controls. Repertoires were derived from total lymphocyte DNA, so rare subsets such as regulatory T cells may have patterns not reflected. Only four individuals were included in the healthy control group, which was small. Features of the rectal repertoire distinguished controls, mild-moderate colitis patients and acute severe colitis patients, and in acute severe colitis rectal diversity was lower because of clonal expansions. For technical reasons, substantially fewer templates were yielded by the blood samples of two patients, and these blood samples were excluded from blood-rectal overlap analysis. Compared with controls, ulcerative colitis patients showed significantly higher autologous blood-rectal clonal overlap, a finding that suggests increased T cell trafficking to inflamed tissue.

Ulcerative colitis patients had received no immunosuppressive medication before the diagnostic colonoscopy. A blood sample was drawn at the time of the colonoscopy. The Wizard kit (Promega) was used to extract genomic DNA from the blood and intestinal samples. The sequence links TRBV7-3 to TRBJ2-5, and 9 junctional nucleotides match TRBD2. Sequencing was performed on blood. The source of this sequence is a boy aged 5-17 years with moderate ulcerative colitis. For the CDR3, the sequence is CASSFSGGIPGTQYF. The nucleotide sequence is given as TGTGCCAGCAGCTTTAGCGGGGGAATCCCAGGGACCCAGTACTTC. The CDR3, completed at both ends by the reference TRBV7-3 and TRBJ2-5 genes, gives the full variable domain GAGVSQTPSNKVTEKGKYVELRCDPISGHTALYWYRQSLGQGPEFLIYFQGTGAADDSGLPNDRFFAVRPEGSVSTLKIQRTERGDSAVYLCASSFSGGIPGTQYFGPGTRLLVL.